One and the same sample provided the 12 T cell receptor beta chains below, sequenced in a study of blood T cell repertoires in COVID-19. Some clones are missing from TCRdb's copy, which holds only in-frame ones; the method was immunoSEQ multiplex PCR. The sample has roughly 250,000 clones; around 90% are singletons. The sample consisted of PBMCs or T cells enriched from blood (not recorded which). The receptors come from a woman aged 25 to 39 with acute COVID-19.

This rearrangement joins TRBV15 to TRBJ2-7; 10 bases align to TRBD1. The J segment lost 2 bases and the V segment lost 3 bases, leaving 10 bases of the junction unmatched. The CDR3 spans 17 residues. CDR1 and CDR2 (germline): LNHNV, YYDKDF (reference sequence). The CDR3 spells CATSRASSGTGAYEQYF. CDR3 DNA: TGTGCCACCAGCAGGGCTTCTTCCGGGACAGGGGCCTACGAGCAGTACTTC.

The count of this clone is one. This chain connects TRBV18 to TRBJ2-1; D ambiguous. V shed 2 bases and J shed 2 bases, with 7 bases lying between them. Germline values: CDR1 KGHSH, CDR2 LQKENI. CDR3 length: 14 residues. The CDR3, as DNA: TGTGCCAGCTCACCAGTAGAAACCTACAATGAGCAGTTCTTC. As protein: CASSPVETYNEQFF.

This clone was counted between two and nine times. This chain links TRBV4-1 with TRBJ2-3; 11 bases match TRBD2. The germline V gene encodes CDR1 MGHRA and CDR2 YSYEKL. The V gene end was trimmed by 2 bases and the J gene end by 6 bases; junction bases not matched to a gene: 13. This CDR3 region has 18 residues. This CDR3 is CASSQRPILAGGRDTQYF. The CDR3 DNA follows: TGCGCCAGCAGCCAACGACCGATTTTAGCGGGGGGGCGGGATACGCAGTATTTT.

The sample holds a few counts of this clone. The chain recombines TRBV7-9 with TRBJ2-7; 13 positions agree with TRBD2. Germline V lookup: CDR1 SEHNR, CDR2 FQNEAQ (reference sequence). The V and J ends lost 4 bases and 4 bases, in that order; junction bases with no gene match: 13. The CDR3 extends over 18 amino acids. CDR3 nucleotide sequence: TGTGCCAGCAGCTCTAGTCCCGGGACTAGCGGGGTAAGGTACGAGCAGTACTTC. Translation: CASSSSPGTSGVRYEQYF.

CDR3 nucleotide sequence: TGTGCCAGCTCACCGGCCAGCGGGCCGACCGAGCAGTACTTC. Its translation: CASSPASGPTEQYF. The V call is TRBV18, the J call TRBJ2-7, with a tentative D call TRBD2 (6 bases). Germline CDR1 and CDR2: KGHSH and LQKENI. Between the trimmed V and J ends, which lost 3 bases and 6 bases, there was a span of 15 bases. This CDR3 has 14 residues.

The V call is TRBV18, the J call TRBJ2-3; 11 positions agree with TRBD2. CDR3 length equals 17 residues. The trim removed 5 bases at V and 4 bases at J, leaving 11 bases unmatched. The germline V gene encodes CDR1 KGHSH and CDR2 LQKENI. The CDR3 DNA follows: TGTGCCAGCTCATCACAACTAGCGGGAGTAGTGGCAGATACGCAGTATTTT. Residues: CASSSQLAGVVADTQYF. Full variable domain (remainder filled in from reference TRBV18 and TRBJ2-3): NAGVMQNPRHLVRRRGQEARLRCSPMKGHSHVYWYRQLPEEGLKFMVYLQKENIIDESGMPKERFSAEFPKEGPSILRIQQVVRGDSAAYFCASSSQLAGVVADTQYFGPGTRLTVL.

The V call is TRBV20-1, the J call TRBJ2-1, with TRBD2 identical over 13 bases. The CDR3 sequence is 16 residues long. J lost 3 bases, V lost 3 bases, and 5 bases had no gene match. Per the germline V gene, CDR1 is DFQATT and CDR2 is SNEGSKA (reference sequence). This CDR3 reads CSASSGLAGDYNEQFF. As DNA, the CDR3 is TGCAGTGCTAGTTCCGGACTAGCGGGAGACTACAATGAGCAGTTCTTC.

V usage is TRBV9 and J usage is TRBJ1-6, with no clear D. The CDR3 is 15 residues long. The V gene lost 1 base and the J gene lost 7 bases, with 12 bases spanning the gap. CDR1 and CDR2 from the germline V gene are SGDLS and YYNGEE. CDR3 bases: TGTGCCAGCAGCGTATCGGAGGGCGAGAATTCACCCCTCCACTTT. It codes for CASSVSEGENSPLHF.

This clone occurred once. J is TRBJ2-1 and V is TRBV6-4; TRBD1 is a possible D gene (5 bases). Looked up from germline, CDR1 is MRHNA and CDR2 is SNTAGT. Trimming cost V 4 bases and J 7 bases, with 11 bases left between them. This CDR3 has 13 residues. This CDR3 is CASSVGHPNEQFF. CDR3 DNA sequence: TGTGCCAGCAGTGTGGGGCACCCAAATGAGCAGTTCTTC.

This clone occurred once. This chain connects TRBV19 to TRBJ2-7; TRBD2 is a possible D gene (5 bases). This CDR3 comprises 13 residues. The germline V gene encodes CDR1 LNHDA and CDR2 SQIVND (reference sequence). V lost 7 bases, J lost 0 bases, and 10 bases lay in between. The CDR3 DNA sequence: TGTGCCAGTACCCGGGGATCCTCCTACGAGCAGTACTTC. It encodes CASTRGSSYEQYF.

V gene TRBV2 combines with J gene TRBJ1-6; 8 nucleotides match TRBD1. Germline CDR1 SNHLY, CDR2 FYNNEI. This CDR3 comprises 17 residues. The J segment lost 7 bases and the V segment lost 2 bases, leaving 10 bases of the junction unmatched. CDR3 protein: CASSEQGASGQNSPLHF. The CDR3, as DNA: TGTGCCAGCAGTGAACAGGGGGCTTCAGGACAAAATTCACCCCTCCACTTT.

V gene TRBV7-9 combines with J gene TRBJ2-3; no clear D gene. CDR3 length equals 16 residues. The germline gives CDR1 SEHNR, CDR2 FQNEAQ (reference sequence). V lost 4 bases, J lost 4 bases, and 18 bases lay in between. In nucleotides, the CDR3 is TGTGCCAGCAGCTCCCCTCACTCCCCAGGCCCAGATACGCAGTATTTT. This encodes CASSSPHSPGPDTQYF.